This TCR beta chain was found in a study of molecular identifiers for immune sequencing clone quantification. One entry per CDR3 protein, called by TCRdb with MiXCR from the PCR reads. The sample holds some 650,000 distinct CDR3 sequences; about 20% are singletons and the top ten take around 0.86%. This clonotype showed up many times. The sequenced sample was naive CD8+ T cells from blood, with Jurkat cell RNA spiked in. The sample's subset: FACS-sorted CD8+CD4-CCR7+CD45RA+ naive T cells. This TCR came from a human donor in good health. Some libraries in this study had Jurkat cell RNA spiked in.

The chain's CDR3 is CASSLESDRDEAFF. CDR3 nucleotides: TGTGCCAGCAGCTTAGAGTCCGACAGGGACGAAGCTTTCTTT. The V gene is TRBV7-9, the J gene TRBJ1-1; 7 bases agree with TRBD1. Germline CDR1 is SEHNR and CDR2 is FQNEAQ (reference sequence). The length of the CDR3 is 14 residues. The V and J ends lost 1 base and 8 bases, in that order; junction bases with no gene match: 7.